The clone carrying this T cell receptor beta chain showed up just once. The data were taken from a study of T cell changes during pregnancy in multiple sclerosis. Germline lookup yields CDR1 MNHEY and CDR2 SMNVEV (reference sequence). The germline V and J ends were trimmed by 2 bases and 11 bases, with 16 bases remaining between them. This CDR3 comprises 15 residues. Here immunoSEQ multiplex PCR was the method, and the copy in TCRdb shows in-frame clones only, minus some. The repertoire includes approximately 52,000 clones, over 80% of them detected once, and approximately 0.5% sits in the top ten. The rearrangement links TRBV27 to TRBJ1-6; a weak D match, TRBD1 (5 bases). The clonotype comes from a female donor with multiple sclerosis, enrolled in a pregnancy study. Sequenced material: CD4+ T cells from peripheral blood mononuclear cells, taken after pregnancy. As DNA, the CDR3 is TGTGCCAGCAGTTTAAGGGGCAGGTCGTCGGCACCCCTCCACTTT. This codes for CASSLRGRSSAPLHF.